The clone carrying this TCR beta chain has just a few counts. Profiled with immunoSEQ multiplex PCR; TCRdb holds only in-frame clones, not every one. The sample consists of under 3,500 clones, about 88% of them appearing once. The entry originates in a study of tumor T cells in aggressive B-cell lymphoma. The CDR3 extends over 11 amino acids. Trimming pared 7 bases from V and 5 bases from J, leaving 8 bases between. The germline V gene has CDR1 MNHEY and CDR2 SVGAGI. The sequenced sample consisted of tumor tissue. The chain links TRBV6-5 to TRBJ1-1; D call uncertain. This sequence was found in an adult with diffuse large B cell lymphoma. CDR3 sequence (DNA): TGTGCCAGCATGCGAGGGACTGAAGCTTTCTTT. Its translation is CASMRGTEAFF.